This T cell receptor beta chain derives from a study of blood T cells in healthy people across ages (dated by TCRdb to 2013 to 2016). At the level of the whole study: In model experiments, template switching captured about one uniquely barcoded TCR beta cDNA molecule for every two T cells. To track age-related changes in TCR beta repertoire diversity, the study relied on deep sequencing normalized with unique cDNA molecular identifiers. Donors were grouped into four age groups: young (average roughly 15 years), middle-aged (less than 40), aged (about 59) and long-lived (about 90). Two additional independent replicas of 1 million unique cDNA reads from the same blood draw were analyzed for two donors (one aged 18 to 29 and one aged 80 or older).

This clonotype was counted a few times. The target of this receptor is not known. Per-base qualities were not stored, and no clone one base away is much larger. The library was produced with 5' RACE. The sample was run on an Illumina HiSeq 2500. A second roughly 6 to 11 cycle PCR used a sample-barcoded 5' primer and a J-beta primer mix. A unique molecular identifier was introduced onto each TCR beta cDNA molecule by a template-switch 5' adaptor carrying 12 random nucleotides. Each sample yielded at least 2.5 million CDR3-containing paired-end reads. First-strand cDNA was synthesized from all RNA with the Mint cDNA synthesis kit, primed by a TRBC-specific oligonucleotide. Following uracil-DNA glycosylase treatment, a first 18-cycle PCR with universal primers M1SS and BC2_uni_R was performed on all cDNA. In the authors' own workflow: For normalization, 1 million high-quality reads were randomly selected from each sample, with every read carrying a distinct molecular identifier. Instead of being binned into consensus sequences, reads that shared molecular identifiers were thrown out. MiTCR, set to a Q25 quality threshold and the strictest error-elimination algorithm, was used for CDR3 identification, clonotype clustering and error correction. Lower-bound total TCR beta diversity was estimated with a nonparametric unseen species model using Euler transformation. The raw public data were reprocessed by TCRdb itself: fastp quality trimming at Q25, MiXCR clonotype calling, in-frame beta chains only. When rows share a CDR3 protein, they turn into one entry using the most common DNA and genes. None of the V and J calls come from the authors' own analysis; TCRdb made them. Recorded for this sample are 780,000 or so distinct CDR3 sequences; 20% to 25% of them occurred a single time. More than 3% of the sample is held by the ten biggest clonotypes.

Systemically healthy Caucasian individuals from Russia, some 40 in total and aged about 6 to 95 years, were included as donors. Roughly 11 milliliters of peripheral blood were drawn from each donor into EDTA-treated Vacutainer tubes. Ficoll-Paque density-gradient centrifugation was used to isolate PBMCs, with at least 7 million obtained per sample. Total RNA was extracted from PBMCs with Trizol reagent, with at least 6 micrograms obtained per sample. The percentages of naive CD45RAhigh/CD27high T cells were determined by flow cytometry on a PBMC aliquot from every donor. What the research found in general, with its limitations: Compared with the aged group, the long-lived group had more naive CD4+ T cells, fewer expanded clones and increased TCR diversity, suggesting age selection. Total diversity estimates from one million sequenced T cells were considered lower bounds and underestimates. Since profiling was done on bulk unsorted PBMCs, naive and antigen-experienced compartments could not be conclusively compared. Donor CMV infection status was unknown, potentially confounding age-related changes in expanded clonotypes. As age increased, observed TCR beta diversity per million T cells dropped in a roughly linear way, and a significant reduction was already evident by age 40. The percentage of naive T cells measured by flow cytometry correlated strongly with observed TCR beta diversity.

Ends trimmed: V by 0 bases, J by 4 bases; bases unmatched to a gene: 4. Taken from the germline V gene (reference sequence), the CDR1 and CDR2 loops are DFQATT and SNEGSKA. The CDR3 contains 15 residues, cysteine and phenylalanine counted. Only the CDR3 DNA is retained, 45 bases long and in frame from the first base. These same data were also listed under a study on T cells of mothers and their children. The second study reports: The donors were nine systemically healthy Caucasian individuals, made up of three mothers and their six children. cDNA synthesis consumed the entire amount of extracted RNA, loaded at approximately 1.6 ug RNA in each 15 ul reaction. In the second PCR, the M1S primer added sample barcodes and 2-4 random nucleotides. Over 8 million TCR beta CDR3 reads were obtained for each mother, and around 3 million reads were obtained for each child. TCR recombination output is similarly shaped by thymic selection in related and unrelated pairs, with a minor effect exerted by inherited differences. Normalized repertoire overlap in related mother-child pairs was always slightly higher than in unrelated mother-child pairs, but the difference was never significant. With a sensitivity of 90 to 100 clones per million clonotypes, no persistent microchimeric T cell clones were detected. The study used deep NGS to compare TCR beta repertoires of mothers and children, seeking features distinguishing related mother-child pairs from unrelated individuals. On average, the children were approximately 11 +/- 4 years old, while the mothers were about 40 +/- 4 years old. After adapter ligation was performed with NEBNext reagents, the libraries were sequenced on an Illumina HiSeq 2000 with 100+100 nt paired-end reads. To prevent cross-contamination, the mother and child libraries were prepared a month apart and were sequenced in separate runs. Each donor had between 500,000 and 2,000,000 distinct TCR beta clonotypes identified. Naive TCR beta clonotypes were estimated from low-frequency clonotypes matched to each donor's FACS-determined naive share, without sorting.

The receptor was isolated from a boy between 10 and 17 years old in good health. The sequencing sample was made of blood. The chain joins TRBV20-1 to TRBJ2-7; 12 central nucleotides agree with TRBD2. The DNA sequence is as follows: TGCAGTGCTAGAGATCTAGCGGGAGGGATATACGAGCAGTACTTC. Translated, it gives CSARDLAGGIYEQYF.